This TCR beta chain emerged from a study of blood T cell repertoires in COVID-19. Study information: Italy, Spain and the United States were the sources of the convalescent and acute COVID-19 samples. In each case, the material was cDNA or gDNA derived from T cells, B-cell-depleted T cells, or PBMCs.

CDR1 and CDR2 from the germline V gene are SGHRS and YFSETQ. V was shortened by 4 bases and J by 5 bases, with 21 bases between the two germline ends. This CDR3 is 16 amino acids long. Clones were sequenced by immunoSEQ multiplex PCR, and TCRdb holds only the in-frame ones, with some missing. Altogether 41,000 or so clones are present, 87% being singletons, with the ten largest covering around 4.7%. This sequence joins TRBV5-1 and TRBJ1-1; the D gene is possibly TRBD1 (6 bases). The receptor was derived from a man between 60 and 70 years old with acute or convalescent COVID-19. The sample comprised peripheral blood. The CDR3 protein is CASSQGQGGPRTEAFF. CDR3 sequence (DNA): TGCGCCAGCAGCCAGGGACAAGGGGGACCAAGGACTGAAGCTTTCTTT.